A selection of T cell receptor beta chains follows, all from one sample in a study of blood T cell repertoires in COVID-19. Clones were sequenced by immunoSEQ multiplex PCR, and TCRdb holds only the in-frame ones, with some missing. The sample yields tens of thousands of clones, 80% to 90% seen once. Sequencing used peripheral blood. The receptors were gathered from a woman aged 55-70 years with acute or convalescent COVID-19. Each CDR3 is given with its conserved first and last residue. A D gene is named only where the DNA matches it firmly. Clone sizes are given selectively: once, few, many, or a class where the clone is expanded.

j_call	v_call	d_call	clone_size	cdr3_aa	cdr3_nt
TRBJ2-7	TRBV6-5	NA	NA	CASSTPGRTLYEQYF	TGTGCCAGCAGTACCCCCGGTCGCACCCTCTACGAGCAGTACTTC
TRBJ1-2	TRBV5-1	TRBD1	NA	CASSLAEGTGSSGYTF	TGCGCCAGCAGCTTGGCCGAAGGGACAGGGTCCTCTGGCTACACCTTC
TRBJ2-7	TRBV9	TRBD1	once	CASSSSGTGDEQYF	TGTGCCAGCAGCTCATCCGGGACAGGGGACGAGCAGTACTTC
TRBJ1-1	TRBV7-9	NA	few	CASSLREGTEAFF	TGTGCCAGCAGCCTGAGGGAGGGAACTGAAGCTTTCTTT
TRBJ2-3	TRBV3-1/TRBV3-2	NA	once	CASRGAGSFTDTQYF	TGTGCCAGCAGGGGAGCGGGCTCGTTCACAGATACGCAGTATTTT
TRBJ1-3	TRBV11-1	NA	once	CASSWERHSGNTIYF	TGTGCCAGCAGCTGGGAGCGCCACTCTGGAAACACCATATATTTT
TRBJ2-7	TRBV6-2/TRBV6-3	NA	NA	CASSSLHGGEQYF	TGTGCCAGCAGCTCACTTCATGGCGGGGAGCAGTACTTC
TRBJ1-2	TRBV19	TRBD1	NA	CASSISGQGRSYGYTF	TGTGCCAGTAGTATATCGGGACAGGGCCGATCCTATGGCTACACCTTC
TRBJ1-2	TRBV12-1	NA	NA	CASSLADRPTNYGYTF	TGTGCCAGCAGCTTGGCCGACAGACCGACTAACTATGGCTACACCTTC
TRBJ1-3	TRBV5-4	NA	NA	CASSPGPTGNTIYF	TGTGCCAGCAGCCCAGGTCCGACCGGAAACACCATATATTTT
TRBJ2-7	TRBV5-4	TRBD2	NA	CASSPRGGTSFRYEQYF	TGTGCCAGCAGCCCCCGGGGGGGGACATCCTTCCGATACGAGCAGTACTTC
TRBJ1-1	TRBV5-1	TRBD1	NA	CASSLRTGGTEAFF	TGCGCCAGCAGCCTGAGGACAGGGGGGACTGAAGCTTTCTTT
TRBJ1-4	TRBV5-5	NA	NA	CASSSRPRGLDEKLFF	TGTGCCAGCAGCTCACGCCCCCGAGGACTCGATGAAAAACTGTTTTTT
TRBJ2-5	TRBV5-1	NA	NA	CASSYRNGGRETQYF	TGCGCCAGCAGCTACCGGAACGGGGGACGAGAGACCCAGTACTTC
TRBJ2-7	TRBV27	NA	NA	CASSSQGYEQYF	TGTGCCAGCAGTTCCCAGGGGTACGAGCAGTACTTC
TRBJ2-1	TRBV7-2	NA	NA	CASLAAHGSNEQFF	TGTGCCAGCCTCGCGGCCCACGGTAGCAATGAGCAGTTCTTC
TRBJ2-1	TRBV5-1	TRBD2	NA	CASSLDVLGLAGDEQFF	TGCGCCAGCAGCTTGGACGTTTTGGGACTAGCGGGAGATGAGCAGTTCTTC
TRBJ1-1	TRBV28	TRBD1	NA	CASSFPRGPIEAFF	TGTGCCAGCAGTTTTCCCAGGGGGCCGATTGAAGCTTTCTTT
TRBJ2-4	TRBV29-1	NA	NA	CSVVGLARFKNIQYF	TGCAGCGTTGTTGGGCTAGCCAGATTCAAAAACATTCAGTACTTC
TRBJ1-6	TRBV6-5	TRBD1	NA	CASSFAGQGENSPLHF	TGTGCCAGCAGTTTCGCCGGACAGGGAGAGAATTCACCCCTCCACTTT
TRBJ2-7	TRBV5-1	TRBD1	NA	CASSPRTGYEQYF	TGCGCCAGCAGTCCCCGGACAGGGTACGAGCAGTACTTC
TRBJ1-2	TRBV3-1/TRBV3-2	TRBD1	once	CASSQTTGGVYGYTF	TGTGCCAGCAGCCAAACGACAGGGGGCGTCTATGGCTACACCTTC
TRBJ1-2	TRBV30	NA	NA	CAWSIDFKRRGDYGYTF	TGTGCCTGGAGTATTGACTTTAAACGCAGGGGTGACTATGGCTACACCTTC
TRBJ2-3	TRBV5-1	TRBD2	NA	CASSLVGLAGGNTDTQYF	TGCGCCAGCAGCTTGGTGGGTCTAGCGGGGGGGAACACAGATACGCAGTATTTT
TRBJ1-5	TRBV7-6	NA	NA	CASSLARGIGQPQHF	TGTGCCAGCAGCTTAGCTCGGGGGATAGGGCAGCCCCAGCATTTT
TRBJ1-1	TRBV6-5	NA	NA	CASMFGIVNTEAFF	TGTGCCAGCATGTTCGGGATCGTTAACACTGAAGCTTTCTTT
TRBJ1-6	TRBV7-8	NA	NA	CASSLYGSQGGSPLHF	TGTGCCAGCAGCTTATATGGGTCCCAGGGTGGATCACCCCTCCACTTT
TRBJ1-5	TRBV5-8	NA	NA	CASSFYSRSNSNQPQHF	TGTGCCAGCAGCTTCTACAGCAGATCTAATAGCAATCAGCCCCAGCATTTT
TRBJ1-1	TRBV4-1	TRBD1	NA	CASSQGQGWDTEAFF	TGCGCCAGCAGCCAAGGACAGGGGTGGGACACTGAAGCTTTCTTT
TRBJ1-2	TRBV7-8	NA	NA	CASSPGWDGYTF	TGTGCCAGCAGCCCAGGGTGGGATGGCTACACCTTC
TRBJ1-2	TRBV7-8	NA	NA	CASSLGAGVYGYTF	TGTGCCAGCAGCTTAGGGGCGGGGGTGTATGGCTACACCTTC